This TCR beta chain was documented in a study of cytomegalovirus exposure and HLA in healthy donors (dated by TCRdb to the late 2010s). As for the study more broadly: In an earlier analysis of 587 of the donors, approximately 260 Gb of sequence data and just under 120 million unique TCR beta sequences from roughly 180 million T cells were reported. An early release covering around 630 HLA-typed donors comprised about 320 gigabases of sequencing data and approximately 85 million unique TCR sequences. Among the roughly 410 genotyped donors, under 90% belonged to the genetic ancestry cluster associated with self-reported Caucasian donors. The study aimed to test whether signatures of past pathogen exposure could be identified by cataloging public T cell receptors. Using immunosequencing, the study profiled T cell repertoires from roughly 650 subjects and related those repertoires to cytomegalovirus serostatus. In addition to the first cohort of hundreds of subjects, a separate validation cohort of approximately 130 different subjects was used. To predict cytomegalovirus infection status, the study brought together high-throughput TCR immunosequencing, statistical association of individual TCRs with disease status, and machine learning. In a later analysis, previously published TCR beta repertoires from some 640 donors were re-analyzed and high-resolution HLA genotyping was added so that TCR occurrence patterns could be studied. The later analysis used no new phenotypic data to find candidate immune exposures, relying instead on TCR beta sequences and their occurrence across donors. An earlier analysis of approximately 500 of the donors applied high-throughput TCR beta sequencing to assess whether each TCR beta V gene segment acted as functional or pseudogenic. Donor age, sex, ethnicity and CMV serostatus were compiled alongside the repertoire data. In a later genetic analysis, genome-wide SNP genotypes for about 65% of the roughly 670 donors were used, and that subset was treated as a discovery cohort. Every discovery cohort repertoire had been produced on one sequencing platform. Both class I and class II loci were covered by HLA typing, at four-digit resolution. Typing coverage varied by locus: roughly 629-640 donors for A, B, C, DRB1 and DQB1; roughly 520 for DQA1; approximately 610 for DPA1; about 450 for DPB1. Because of strong linkage in the cohort, 5 or 6 DR-DQ haplotypes were treated as single units for association and clustering. Among some 400 genotyped donors of the cohort, an average of 235,054 unique TCR beta nucleotide sequences were sequenced per donor, roughly 18% of them non-productive.

CDR1 and CDR2, looked up from the germline V gene (reference sequence), are SEHNR and FQNEAQ. The CDR3 sequence holds 16 residues, the cysteine and phenylalanine included. Only the CDR3 part of the read is kept: 48 bases, read in frame from the first base. V has 5 bases trimmed and J has 9 bases trimmed; junction bases matching no gene number 10. Worth noting for this clone: The antigen it recognizes is unknown. One base away there is no much larger clone; base qualities are not given.

In total, 630 or so healthy bone marrow donors made up the cohort. At the time of sampling, all cohort members were nominally healthy, though unrecorded immune exposures were likely present. The donor was CMV seropositive and was included in the group of 250 to 300 seropositive cohort members. A peripheral blood sample was provided by each donor, and peripheral blood mononuclear cells were used for TCR beta sequencing. The Qiagen DNeasy Blood Extraction Kit was used to extract genomic DNA from the blood cell samples. Library method: the immunoSEQ multiplex PCR assay. The multiplex PCR relied on a mix of 60 forward primers for TCR Vbeta segments and 13 reverse primers for TCR Jbeta segments. A multiplex PCR assay on genomic DNA amplified the CDR3 region of rearranged TCR beta genes. Amplified TCR beta libraries were sequenced as 87-base-pair reads on the Illumina HiSeq System. On the authors' methods: A later analysis tallied roughly 78 million unique TCR beta chains across the 700 or so repertoires, and around 10 million of those chains were shared by two or more donors. Raw reads were error-corrected and collapsed into unique sequences with a nearest-neighbor algorithm that merged closely related sequences to remove PCR and sequencing errors. To assign V, D and J gene segments, CDR3 sequences were aligned to IMGT reference sequences. For a sequence to be retained, a match of at least six nucleotides was required to both a V gene segment and a J gene segment. Rearrangements were classified as productive when the CDR3 lacked stop codons and remained in frame with V and J, and all other rearrangements were classified as non-productive. CDR3 was defined according to IMGT convention as the region running from the second conserved V-encoded cysteine to the conserved J-encoded phenylalanine. In an earlier analysis of more than 550 of the donors, sequences lacking an unambiguous match to a single V gene segment were excluded. In an earlier analysis of 587 of the donors, V segments were called functional above 56.7% productive rearrangements and were called segregating when the between-donor standard deviation exceeded 5%. A statistical classification framework was built for diagnosing cytomegalovirus status from the catalog of TCR beta chain sequences. In a later analysis, V and J genes were assigned by comparing TCR nucleotide sequences against IMGT/GENE-DB human TR gene sequences. The TCRdist pipeline was used in a later analysis to assign CDR3 sequences and most-parsimonious VDJ recombination scenarios. In a later analysis, each TCR beta chain was defined by its CDR3 amino acid sequence together with its V-gene family, and reads without a unique V-gene family were excluded. A later analysis removed 600 or so highly shared, low-generation-probability nucleotide sequences to deal with suspected cross-contamination and a sequencing artifact. In a later analysis, a clonal expansion index was calculated for each public chain from normalized within-repertoire ranks of inferred template counts. Generation probabilities in a later analysis came from a VDJ recombination model fitted to out-of-frame rearrangements, and those results were checked against IGoR. In a later analysis, hypergeometric tests were used to score TCR-TCR, TCR-HLA and TCR-CMV co-occurrence, with a repertoire-size bias correction applied to TCR pairs. A later analysis estimated false discovery rates by permuting HLA or CMV assignments 20 times. In a later analysis, co-occurring TCRs were grouped with DBSCAN, and TCRdist sequence similarity was added when clustering was performed within HLA-allele-positive subsets. Repertoires with fewer than 30,000 or more than 120,000 public chains, plus five repertoires with anomalous nucleotide sharing, were excluded from co-occurrence clustering. The immuneACCESS repertoire file appears here via TCRdb, limited to in-frame rearrangements. These files lack a portion of the clones; in checked studies, under half of the deficit traces to unresolved V genes, and the cause of the others is not known. V and J calls and clone size come straight from that table; D and trimming were deduced from the DNA. A total of 150,000 to 200,000 clones appear in this sample, roughly 80% of them only once. Roughly 10% of the sample rests with the top ten.

Study-wide conclusions, independent of this receptor: It was suggested by the authors that the approach could potentially be generalized to other disease states and immunological phenotypes. In a later analysis, most CMV-associated TCR beta chains were found to appear HLA-restricted, with HLA associations seemingly driven largely by CMV exposure. According to a later analysis, parvovirus B19, influenza, CMV and Epstein-Barr virus appeared linked to several top co-occurrence clusters. A total of fewer than 200 TCR beta chains were listed by the study as associated with cytomegalovirus. Compared with the approximately 710-donor mean, donors in an Asian-associated ancestry cluster had fewer N-insertions in productive TCRs, according to a later genetic analysis. A further reported finding was that TCR beta sequences accurately predicted the HLA-A and HLA-B alleles for most subjects in the first cohort. In vitro tests confirmed that a few of the cytomegalovirus-associated TCR beta chains recognize cytomegalovirus antigens. This cohort had only TCR beta chains sequenced, and the lack of alpha or paired-chain data limited which features could be detected. Because counts were too low, 15 to 20 rarely observed V segments, including chromosome 9 orphons, were excluded from the earlier analysis of around 590 of the donors. Strong co-occurrence of HLA alleles, especially DR and DQ, made assigning TCR associations to individual alleles difficult. Most TCR sequences were seen in very few donors, while some public TCRs were found in many individuals. An earlier analysis of around 540 of the donors showed that most TCR beta V segments appeared in productive rearrangements either about 90% or about 30% of the time, which broadly matched IMGT annotations. Specific HLA alleles were associated with 15,000 to 20,000 TCR beta sequences at a false discovery rate of 0.05 in a later analysis. V-gene and J-gene trimming of TCR beta chains was associated with a missense DCLRE1C variant in a later genetic analysis, and the association was replicated in an independent cohort. Because HLA typing was missing for some donors at each locus, association tests included only the typed subset. Because the 87-base-pair reads could not distinguish some IMGT-functional V segments, including TRBV6-2 and TRBV6-3, those segments were excluded. Cytomegalovirus status was reported to be diagnosed by the classifier with high specificity and sensitivity in both the original and validation cohorts. Presence/absence analyses assumed roughly uniform sequencing depth across donors, an assumption that may not hold. Immune exposure information for the cohort was limited to CMV serostatus. Correlated functional status among segregating V segments might be attributable to linkage disequilibrium, but an unknown experimental factor could not be ruled out. In a later analysis, HLA-associated TCR beta chains were found to be more clonally expanded and to have lower generation probabilities than equally common non-associated chains. According to a later analysis, TCR association rates differed among HLA loci, with DRB1 alleles showing the most associated TCRs and HLA-C alleles showing the fewest. A cluster of highly shared sequence variants was judged likely to represent a technical artifact of the sequencing pipeline.

The clonotype originates from a young man in good health and CMV-seropositive. Sequenced sample: PBMCs. The sequence joins TRBV7-9 to TRBJ2-1, with TRBD2 matching 13 junction bases. CDR3 protein: CASSRPGLAGASEQFF. The DNA sequence is TGTGCCAGCAGCCGTCCTGGACTAGCGGGAGCAAGTGAGCAGTTCTTC.